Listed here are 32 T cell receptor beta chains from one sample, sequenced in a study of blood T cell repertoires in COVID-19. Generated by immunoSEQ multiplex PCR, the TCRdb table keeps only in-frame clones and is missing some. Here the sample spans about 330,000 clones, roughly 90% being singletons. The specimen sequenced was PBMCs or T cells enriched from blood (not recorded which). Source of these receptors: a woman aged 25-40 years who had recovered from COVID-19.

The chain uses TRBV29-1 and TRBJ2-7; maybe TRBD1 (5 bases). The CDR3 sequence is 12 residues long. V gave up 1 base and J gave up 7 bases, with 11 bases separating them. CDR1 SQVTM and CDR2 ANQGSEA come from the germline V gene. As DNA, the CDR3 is TGCAGCGTTGAAGTCGAGACAGTAGAGCAGTACTTC. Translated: CSVEVETVEQYF.

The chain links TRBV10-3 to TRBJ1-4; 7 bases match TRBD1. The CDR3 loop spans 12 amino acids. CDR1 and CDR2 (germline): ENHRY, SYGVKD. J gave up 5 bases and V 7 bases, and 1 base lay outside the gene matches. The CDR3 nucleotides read TGTGCCATCAAGACAGGGAATGAAAAACTGTTTTTT. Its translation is CAIKTGNEKLFF.

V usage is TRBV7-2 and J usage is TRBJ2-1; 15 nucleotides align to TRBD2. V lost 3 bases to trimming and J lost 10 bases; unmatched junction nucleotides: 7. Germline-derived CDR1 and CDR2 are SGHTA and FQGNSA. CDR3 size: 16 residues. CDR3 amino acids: CASSLGLAGGLGEQFF. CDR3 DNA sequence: TGTGCCAGCAGCTTGGGACTAGCGGGAGGCCTGGGAGAGCAGTTCTTC.

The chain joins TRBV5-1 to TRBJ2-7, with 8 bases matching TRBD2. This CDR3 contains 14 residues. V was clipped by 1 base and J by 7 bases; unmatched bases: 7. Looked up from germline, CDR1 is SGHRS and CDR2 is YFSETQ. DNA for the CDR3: TGCGCCAGCAGCTTGACTAGCGGAAGGCGGGAGCAGTACTTC. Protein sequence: CASSLTSGRREQYF.

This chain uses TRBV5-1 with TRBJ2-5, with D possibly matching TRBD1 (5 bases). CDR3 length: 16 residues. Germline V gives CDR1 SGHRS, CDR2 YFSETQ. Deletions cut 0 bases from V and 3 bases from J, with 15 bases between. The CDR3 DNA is TGCGCCAGCAGCTTGGCCCTCGACAGTTTGAAAGAGACCCAGTACTTC. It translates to CASSLALDSLKETQYF. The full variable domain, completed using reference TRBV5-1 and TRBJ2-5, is KAGVTQTPRYLIKTRGQQVTLSCSPISGHRSVSWYQQTPGQGLQFLFEYFSETQRNKGNFPGRFSGRQFSNSRSEMNVSTLELGDSALYLCASSLALDSLKETQYFGPGTRLLVL.

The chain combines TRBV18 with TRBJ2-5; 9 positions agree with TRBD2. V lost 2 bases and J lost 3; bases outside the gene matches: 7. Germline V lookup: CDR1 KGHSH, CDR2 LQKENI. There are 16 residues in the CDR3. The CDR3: CASSPIPSGVKETQYF. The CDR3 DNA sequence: TGTGCCAGCTCACCAATCCCTAGCGGGGTAAAAGAGACCCAGTACTTC.

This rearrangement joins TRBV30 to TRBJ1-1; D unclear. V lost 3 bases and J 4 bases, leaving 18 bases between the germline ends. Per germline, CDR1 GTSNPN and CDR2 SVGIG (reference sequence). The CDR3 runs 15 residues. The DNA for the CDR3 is TGTGCCTGGAGCCAACCAGAGGGTATGGGCACTGAAGCTTTCTTT. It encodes CAWSQPEGMGTEAFF.

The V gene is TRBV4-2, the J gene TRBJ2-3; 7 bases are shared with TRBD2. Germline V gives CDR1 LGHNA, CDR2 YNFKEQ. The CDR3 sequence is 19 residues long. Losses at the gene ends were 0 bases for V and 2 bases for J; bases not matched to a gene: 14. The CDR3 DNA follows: TGTGCCAGCAGCCAAGATCGGGGCGGACTAGAGTTATCCACAGATACGCAGTATTTT. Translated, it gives CASSQDRGGLELSTDTQYF.

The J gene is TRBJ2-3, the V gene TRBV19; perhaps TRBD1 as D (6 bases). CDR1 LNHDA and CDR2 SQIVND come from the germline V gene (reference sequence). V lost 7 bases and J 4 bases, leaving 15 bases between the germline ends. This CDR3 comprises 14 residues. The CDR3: CASTKDSSPDTQYF. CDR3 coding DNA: TGTGCCAGTACTAAGGACAGCTCGCCAGATACGCAGTATTTT.

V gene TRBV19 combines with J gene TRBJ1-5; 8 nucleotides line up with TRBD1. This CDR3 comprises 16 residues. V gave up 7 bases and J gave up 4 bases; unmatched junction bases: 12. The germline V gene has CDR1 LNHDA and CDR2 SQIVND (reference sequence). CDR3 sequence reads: CASTPLSQGGNQPQHF. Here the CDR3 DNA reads TGTGCCAGTACCCCCCTCTCACAGGGGGGGAATCAGCCCCAGCATTTT.

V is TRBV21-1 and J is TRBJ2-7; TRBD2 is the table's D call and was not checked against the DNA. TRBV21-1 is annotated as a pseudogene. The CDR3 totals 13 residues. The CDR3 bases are TGTGCCAGCAGCAACACGGGGGCCTACGAGCAGTACTTC. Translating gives CASSNTGAYEQYF.

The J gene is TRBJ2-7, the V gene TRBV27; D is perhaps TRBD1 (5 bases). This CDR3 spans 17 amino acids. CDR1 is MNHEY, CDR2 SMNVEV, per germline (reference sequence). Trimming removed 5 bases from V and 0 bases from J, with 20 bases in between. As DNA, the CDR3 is TGTGCCAGCAGTCCCACCATAGGGGTCTTTTCCTCCTACGAGCAGTACTTC. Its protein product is CASSPTIGVFSSYEQYF.

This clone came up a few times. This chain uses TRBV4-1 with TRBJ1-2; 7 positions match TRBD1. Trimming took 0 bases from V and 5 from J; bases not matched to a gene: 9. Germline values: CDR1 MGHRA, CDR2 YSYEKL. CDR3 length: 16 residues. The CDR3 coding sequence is TGCGCCAGCAGCCAAGACGGAGGGGGCACCCTTTATGGCTACACCTTC. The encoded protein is CASSQDGGGTLYGYTF.

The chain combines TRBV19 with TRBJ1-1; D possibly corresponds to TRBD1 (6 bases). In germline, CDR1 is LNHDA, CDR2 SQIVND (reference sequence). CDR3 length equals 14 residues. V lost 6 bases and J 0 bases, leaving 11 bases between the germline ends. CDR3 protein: CASRLQGMNTEAFF. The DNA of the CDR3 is TGTGCCAGTAGACTACAGGGTATGAACACTGAAGCTTTCTTT. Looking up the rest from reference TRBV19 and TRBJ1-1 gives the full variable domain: DGGITQSPKYLFRKEGQNVTLSCEQNLNHDAMYWYRQDPGQGLRLIYYSQIVNDFQKGDIAEGYSVSREKKESFPLTVTSAQKNPTAFYLCASRLQGMNTEAFFGQGTRLTVV.

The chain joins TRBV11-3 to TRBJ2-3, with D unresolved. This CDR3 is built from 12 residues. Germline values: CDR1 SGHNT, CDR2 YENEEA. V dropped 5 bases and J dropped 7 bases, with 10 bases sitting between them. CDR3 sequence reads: CASSRGHNTQYF. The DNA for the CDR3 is TGTGCCAGCAGCCGTGGGCATAATACGCAGTATTTT.

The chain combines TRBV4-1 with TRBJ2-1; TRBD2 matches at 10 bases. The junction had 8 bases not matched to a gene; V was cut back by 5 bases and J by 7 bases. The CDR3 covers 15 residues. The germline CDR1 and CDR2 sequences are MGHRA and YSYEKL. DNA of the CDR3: TGCGCCAGCAGCTCCCACGGACTAGCGGCTAATGAGCAGTTCTTC. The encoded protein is CASSSHGLAANEQFF.

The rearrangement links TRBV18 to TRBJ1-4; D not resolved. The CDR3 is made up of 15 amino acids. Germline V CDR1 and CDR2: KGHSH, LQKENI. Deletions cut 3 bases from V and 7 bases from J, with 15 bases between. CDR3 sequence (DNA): TGTGCCAGCTCACCCCGACGAGGGCCTGGTGAAAAACTGTTTTTT. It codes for CASSPRRGPGEKLFF.

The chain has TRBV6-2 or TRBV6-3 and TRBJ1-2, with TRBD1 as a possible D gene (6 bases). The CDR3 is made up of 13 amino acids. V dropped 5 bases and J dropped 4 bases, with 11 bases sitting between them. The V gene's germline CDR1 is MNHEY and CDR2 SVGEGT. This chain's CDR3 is CASSKPTGYGYTF. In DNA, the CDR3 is TGTGCCAGCAGTAAGCCGACAGGCTATGGCTACACCTTC.

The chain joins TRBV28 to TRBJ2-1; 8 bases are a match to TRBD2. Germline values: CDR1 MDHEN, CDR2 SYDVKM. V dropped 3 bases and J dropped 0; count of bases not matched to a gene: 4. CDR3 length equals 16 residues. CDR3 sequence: CASSFERESSYNEQFF. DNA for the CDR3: TGTGCCAGCAGTTTTGAGCGGGAGAGCTCCTACAATGAGCAGTTCTTC.

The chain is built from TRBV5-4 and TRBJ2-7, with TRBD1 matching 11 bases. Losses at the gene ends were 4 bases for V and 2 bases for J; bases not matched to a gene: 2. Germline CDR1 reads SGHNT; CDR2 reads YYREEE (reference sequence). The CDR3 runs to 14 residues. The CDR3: CASSGGQGAYEQYF. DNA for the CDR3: TGTGCCAGCAGCGGGGGACAGGGGGCCTACGAGCAGTACTTC.

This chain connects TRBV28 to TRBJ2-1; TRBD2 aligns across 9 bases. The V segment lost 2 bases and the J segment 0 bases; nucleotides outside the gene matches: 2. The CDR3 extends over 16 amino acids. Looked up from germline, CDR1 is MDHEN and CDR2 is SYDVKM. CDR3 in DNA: TGTGCCAGCAGTTTAGTTAGCGGGAGCTCCTACAATGAGCAGTTCTTC. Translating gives CASSLVSGSSYNEQFF.

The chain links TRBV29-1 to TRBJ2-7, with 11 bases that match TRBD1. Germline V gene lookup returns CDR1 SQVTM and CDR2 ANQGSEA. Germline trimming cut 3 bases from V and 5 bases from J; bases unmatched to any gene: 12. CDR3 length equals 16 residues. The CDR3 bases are TGCAGCGTTGATCCAGCCCGGGACAGGGGGTTTCACGAGCAGTACTTC. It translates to CSVDPARDRGFHEQYF.

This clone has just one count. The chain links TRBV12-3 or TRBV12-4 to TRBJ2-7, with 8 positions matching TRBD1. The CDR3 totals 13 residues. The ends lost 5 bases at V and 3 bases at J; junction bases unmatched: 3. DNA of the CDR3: TGTGCCAGCAGTCTGGGACAGGTCTACGAGCAGTACTTC. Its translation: CASSLGQVYEQYF.

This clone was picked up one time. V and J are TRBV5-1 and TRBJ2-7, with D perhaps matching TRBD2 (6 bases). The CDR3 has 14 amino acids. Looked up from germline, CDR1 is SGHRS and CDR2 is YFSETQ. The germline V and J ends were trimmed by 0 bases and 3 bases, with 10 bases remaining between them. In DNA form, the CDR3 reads TGCGCCAGCAGCTTGGGGGCGGGGATCTACGAGCAGTACTTC. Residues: CASSLGAGIYEQYF.

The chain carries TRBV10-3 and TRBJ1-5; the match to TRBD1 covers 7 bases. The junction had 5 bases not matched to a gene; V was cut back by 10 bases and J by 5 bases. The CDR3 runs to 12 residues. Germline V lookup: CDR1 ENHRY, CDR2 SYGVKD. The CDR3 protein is CASKTGDQPQHF. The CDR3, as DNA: TGTGCCAGCAAAACAGGGGATCAGCCCCAGCATTTT.

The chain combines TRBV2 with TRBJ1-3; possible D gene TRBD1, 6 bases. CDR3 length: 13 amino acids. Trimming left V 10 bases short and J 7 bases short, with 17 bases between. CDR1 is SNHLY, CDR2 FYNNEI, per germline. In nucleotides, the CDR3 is TGTGCCACCATACAGGGCCAAGAGAACACCATATATTTT. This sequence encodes CATIQGQENTIYF.

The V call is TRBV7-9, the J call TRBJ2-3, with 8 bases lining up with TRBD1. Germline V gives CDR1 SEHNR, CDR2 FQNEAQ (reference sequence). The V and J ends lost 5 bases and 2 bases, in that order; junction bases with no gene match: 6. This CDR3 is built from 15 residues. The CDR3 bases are TGTGCCAGCAGCCCAGGGGGCGGGGCCACAGATACGCAGTATTTT. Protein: CASSPGGGATDTQYF.

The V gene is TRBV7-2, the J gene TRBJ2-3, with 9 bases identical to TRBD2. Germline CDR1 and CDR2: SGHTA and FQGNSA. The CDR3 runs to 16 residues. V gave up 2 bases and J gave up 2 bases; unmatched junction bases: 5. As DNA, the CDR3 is TGTGCCAGCAGCTTATACGCGGGGGGGCCCACAGATACGCAGTATTTT. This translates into CASSLYAGGPTDTQYF.

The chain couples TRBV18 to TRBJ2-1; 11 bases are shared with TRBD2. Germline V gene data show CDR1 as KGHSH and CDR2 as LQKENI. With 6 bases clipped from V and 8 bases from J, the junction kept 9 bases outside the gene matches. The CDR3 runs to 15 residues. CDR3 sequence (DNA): TGTGCCAGCTCGGGAGCTAGCGGGAGGTGGGATGAGCAGTTCTTC. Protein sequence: CASSGASGRWDEQFF. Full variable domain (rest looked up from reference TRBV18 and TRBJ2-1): NAGVMQNPRHLVRRRGQEARLRCSPMKGHSHVYWYRQLPEEGLKFMVYLQKENIIDESGMPKERFSAEFPKEGPSILRIQQVVRGDSAAYFCASSGASGRWDEQFFGPGTRLTVL.

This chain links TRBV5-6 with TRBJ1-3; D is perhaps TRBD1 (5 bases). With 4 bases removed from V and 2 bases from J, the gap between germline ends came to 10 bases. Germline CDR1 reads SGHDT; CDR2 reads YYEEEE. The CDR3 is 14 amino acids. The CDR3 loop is CASSADTAGNTIYF. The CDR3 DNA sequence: TGTGCCAGCAGCGCGGACACCGCTGGAAACACCATATATTTT.

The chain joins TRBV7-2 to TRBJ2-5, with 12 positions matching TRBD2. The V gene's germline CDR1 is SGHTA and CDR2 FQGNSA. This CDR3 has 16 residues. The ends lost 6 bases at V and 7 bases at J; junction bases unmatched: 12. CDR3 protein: CASSPRLAGARGTQYF. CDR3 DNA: TGTGCCAGCAGTCCGAGACTAGCGGGGGCGCGGGGGACCCAGTACTTC.

CDR3 sequence: CASSFGGSNTGELFF. CDR3 coding DNA: TGTGCCAGCAGCTTCGGAGGCTCGAACACCGGGGAGCTGTTTTTT. The chain carries TRBV7-3 and TRBJ2-2, with D possibly matching TRBD2 (5 bases). The CDR3 extends over 15 amino acids. Looked up from germline, CDR1 is SGHTA and CDR2 is FQGTGA. V was cut by 3 bases and J by 0 bases, with 8 bases left in between.